This T cell receptor (beta chain) is from a study of identical twins. TCRdb reprocessed the 5' RACE reads with MiXCR, giving one entry per CDR3 protein. The data hold 650,000 to 800,000 distinct CDR3 sequences, with about 9.4% observed a single time. J lost 7 bases, V lost 6 bases, and 11 bases had no gene match. The CDR3 loop spans 15 amino acids. CDR1 is LNHNV, CDR2 YYDKDF, per germline (reference sequence). In this sample, this clonotype turned up a few times. The same sample was also studied in work on yellow fever vaccine responses in identical twins.

The sample comprised PBMCs. This TCR came from a woman aged 18-29 years in good health. The chain employs TRBV15 and TRBJ2-1, with 8 bases identical to TRBD2. In nucleotides, the CDR3 is TGTGCCACCAGAGGTAGCGGGGCCTTTGTAAATGAGCAGTTCTTC. Protein: CATRGSGAFVNEQFF.